The rows below give T cell receptor beta chains drawn from one sample of a study of T cells after yellow fever vaccination. MiXCR was run by TCRdb on the 5' RACE reads, yielding one entry per CDR3 protein. This sample has some 100,000 distinct CDR3 sequences; 8% to 10% occur once, and the top ten carry about 15%. Sequences were derived from CD8+ T cells not binding an NS4B(214-222) dextramer, sorted from PBMCs, sampled around 15 days after the first yellow fever vaccination. The receptors shown here come from a man aged 18 to 29 who received the YFV17D yellow fever vaccine. Both conserved end residues are part of each CDR3. The D gene is left open where the match is weak. Part of the rows lack a size; the others show once, few, many or a class for expanded clones.

cdr3_length	v_call	j_call	d_call	clone_size	cdr3_aa	cdr3_nt
13	TRBV20-1	TRBJ1-1	.	.	CTPGGVLGTEAFF	TGCACCCCGGGGGGGGTTTTAGGGACTGAAGCTTTCTTT
17	TRBV5-6	TRBJ2-2	TRBD2	.	CASRETSGGAFGGELFF	TGTGCCAGCAGGGAGACTAGCGGGGGGGCCTTCGGCGGGGAGCTGTTTTTT
16	TRBV7-8	TRBJ1-5	.	once	CASSLGGQLPNQTQHF	TGTGCCAGCAGCTTAGGGGGGCAGCTGCCGAATCAGACCCAGCATTTT
14	TRBV7-9	TRBJ1-2	TRBD1	many	CASSDGQGARGYTF	TGTGCCAGCAGCGACGGACAGGGGGCGCGCGGCTACACCTTC
14	TRBV13	TRBJ2-5	.	.	CASSETGSQETQYF	TGTGCCAGCAGCGAGACAGGAAGCCAAGAGACCCAGTACTTC
15	TRBV6-5	TRBJ1-1	TRBD1	few	CASSYPGQGNTEAFF	TGTGCCAGCAGTTACCCGGGACAGGGGAACACTGAAGCTTTCTTT
14	TRBV6-2/TRBV6-3	TRBJ2-7	.	.	CASSRLGDGYEQYF	TGTGCCAGCAGCCGCCTAGGGGATGGATACGAGCAGTACTTC
14	TRBV27	TRBJ1-5	.	few	CASSFGVHNQPQHF	TGTGCCAGCAGTTTCGGGGTACACAATCAGCCCCAGCATTTT
15	TRBV7-9	TRBJ1-1	.	once	CASSLEGHLNTEAFF	TGTGCCAGCAGCTTGGAAGGACACCTTAACACTGAAGCTTTCTTT
13	TRBV29-1	TRBJ1-2	TRBD1	.	CSVDLQGTYGYTF	TGCAGCGTTGACTTACAGGGGACCTATGGCTACACCTTC
15	TRBV4-3	TRBJ2-1	TRBD1	few	CASSHSRTGRDEQFF	TGCGCCAGCAGCCACAGCAGGACAGGCAGAGATGAGCAGTTCTTC
17	TRBV9	TRBJ2-1	.	few	CASSVSRKQGQYNEQFF	TGTGCCAGCAGCGTATCGCGTAAGCAGGGGCAGTACAATGAGCAGTTCTTC
20	TRBV15	TRBJ2-3	TRBD1	few	CATSRDPVRDKGTALDTQYF	TGTGCCACCAGCAGAGATCCGGTCCGGGATAAGGGGACAGCCTTAGATACGCAGTATTTT
13	TRBV20-1	TRBJ1-1	.	few	CSAMKPENTEAFF	TGCAGTGCTATGAAACCAGAGAACACTGAAGCTTTCTTT
16	TRBV27	TRBJ1-6	.	few	CASSLGGFLNNSPLHF	TGTGCCAGCAGTTTAGGCGGATTCCTGAATAATTCACCCCTCCACTTT
16	TRBV6-1	TRBJ2-2	TRBD2	.	CASSDTSGGYSGELFF	TGTGCCAGCAGCGATACTAGCGGGGGGTACTCCGGGGAGCTGTTTTTT
15	TRBV25-1	TRBJ2-5	TRBD1	few	CASSLGQGEEETQYF	TGTGCCAGCAGTCTTGGACAGGGAGAAGAGGAGACCCAGTACTTC
13	TRBV3-1	TRBJ2-1	.	.	CASSKGEWGLQFF	TGTGCTAGCAGCAAGGGCGAATGGGGATTACAGTTCTTC
14	TRBV7-7	TRBJ2-3	.	few	CASSLTGPTDTQYF	TGTGCTAGCAGCTTAACAGGGCCCACAGATACGCAGTATTTT
17	TRBV4-3	TRBJ2-5	.	few	CASSQDKLAAYQETQYF	TGCGCCAGCAGCCAAGATAAGCTGGCGGCATATCAAGAGACCCAGTACTTC
13	TRBV11-2	TRBJ2-2	.	many	CASSLRATGELFF	TGTGCCAGCAGCTTAAGGGCCACCGGGGAGCTGTTTTTT
14	TRBV29-1	TRBJ2-2	.	.	CSAEGGLNTGELFF	TGCAGCGCCGAGGGGGGCCTGAACACCGGGGAGCTGTTTTTT
16	TRBV7-9	TRBJ2-1	TRBD2	.	CASSPLNSGGADEQFF	TGTGCCAGCAGTCCTCTGAATAGCGGGGGGGCCGATGAGCAGTTCTTC
17	TRBV29-1	TRBJ2-1	TRBD1	many	CSVEVVLRDRGYNEQFF	TGCAGCGTTGAAGTCGTCCTCCGGGACAGGGGCTACAATGAGCAGTTCTTC
16	TRBV28	TRBJ2-1	.	.	CASSETRGRIYNEQFF	TGTGCCAGCAGTGAAACCCGGGGCAGGATCTACAATGAGCAGTTCTTC
16	TRBV7-9	TRBJ1-4	TRBD1	.	CASSLYAGQVEEKLFF	TGTGCCAGCAGCTTATATGCGGGACAGGTGGAAGAAAAACTGTTTTTT